The T cell receptor (beta chain) under discussion was sequenced for a study of tumor-infiltrating lymphocytes in localized non-small cell lung cancer. As for the study in general: Tumor tissue and non-adjacent uninvolved lung came from each patient. General study points: TCR sequencing covered a subset of patients with enough tissue. Tumor T-cell fraction was not associated with recurrence-free survival. T-cell fraction did not differ between immunotypes IM1 and IM2.

This clone is labeled as large. Antigen: not known. Assay used: immunoSEQ multiplex PCR; TCRdb lists only in-frame clones, some missing. Among around 10,000 clones listed, about three quarters were seen once. Germline V CDR1 and CDR2: LNHDA, SQIVND (reference sequence). The CDR3 is made up of 13 amino acids. The ends were cut back, 7 bases at V and 9 bases at J, with 18 bases in the middle. Sequencing input: lung tumor tissue. This TCR was recovered from a human donor with non-small cell lung cancer. The genes are TRBV19 and TRBJ1-2, with D unclear. This chain's CDR3 is CASTPGAAGRYTF. CDR3 DNA sequence: TGTGCCAGTACTCCGGGAGCGGCGGGTCGCTACACCTTC.